Listed below are T cell receptor beta chains from one sample, sequenced in a study of T cell responses to AZD1222 COVID-19 vaccine. Clones were sequenced by immunoSEQ multiplex PCR, and TCRdb holds only the in-frame ones, with some missing. The data show 100,000 to 120,000 clones, more than 75% seen once. The starting material was peripheral blood, obtained on day 0 of AZD1222 vaccination. The receptors derive from an adult in good health. The conserved cysteine and the conserved F or W are not part of the CDR3 here.

CDR3aa: ASSQVNSNQPQH
v_gene: TRBV3-1/TRBV3-2
j_gene: TRBJ1-5

CDR3aa: ASSAGGQGYHTEAF
v_gene: TRBV9
j_gene: TRBJ1-1

CDR3aa: ASRRQGAVQPQH
v_gene: TRBV6-5
j_gene: TRBJ1-5

CDR3aa: ASSFRRAGGTRAQY
v_gene: TRBV28
j_gene: TRBJ2-5

CDR3aa: ASSLSAGGNYGYT
v_gene: TRBV27
j_gene: TRBJ1-2

CDR3aa: ASSQGTRRTNYGYT
v_gene: TRBV4-3
j_gene: TRBJ1-2

CDR3aa: ASSSPGLPLENEQF
v_gene: TRBV6-2/TRBV6-3
j_gene: TRBJ2-1

CDR3aa: AISESKQGVYGYT
v_gene: TRBV10-3
j_gene: TRBJ1-2

CDR3aa: AIRAGTGGLTEAF
v_gene: TRBV10-3
j_gene: TRBJ1-1

CDR3aa: AARAENNEQF
v_gene: TRBV10-3
j_gene: TRBJ2-1

CDR3aa: ASSYPVRARSPLH
v_gene: TRBV6-2/TRBV6-3
j_gene: TRBJ1-6

CDR3aa: AIRASTGGRRQETQY
v_gene: TRBV10-3
j_gene: TRBJ2-5

CDR3aa: ASSLGTGYAETQY
v_gene: TRBV5-1
j_gene: TRBJ2-5

CDR3aa: ASSLGVNEKLF
v_gene: TRBV19
j_gene: TRBJ1-4

CDR3aa: ASSRDSVGGWGQY
v_gene: TRBV7-8
j_gene: TRBJ2-7

CDR3aa: ASSLARQGNQPQH
v_gene: TRBV7-8
j_gene: TRBJ1-5

CDR3aa: ASSFLGDRATYEQY
v_gene: TRBV7-9
j_gene: TRBJ2-7

CDR3aa: ASSEGQIQGQETQY
v_gene: TRBV2
j_gene: TRBJ2-5

CDR3aa: ASNKQGVDRGNQPQH
v_gene: TRBV2
j_gene: TRBJ1-5

CDR3aa: ASSVDLLLTGELF
v_gene: TRBV9
j_gene: TRBJ2-2

CDR3aa: AISESGVSYT
v_gene: TRBV10-3
j_gene: TRBJ1-2

CDR3aa: ASRKEPNTDTQY
v_gene: TRBV6-6
j_gene: TRBJ2-3

CDR3aa: ASRGAGTVNEKLF
v_gene: TRBV5-1
j_gene: TRBJ1-4

CDR3aa: ASSYGVMELIVEQY
v_gene: TRBV6-2/TRBV6-3
j_gene: TRBJ2-7

CDR3aa: ASSLMTGGATDTQY
v_gene: TRBV7-6
j_gene: TRBJ2-3